These 7 T cell receptor beta chains originate from one sample sequenced in a study of coeliac disease. Profiled with immunoSEQ multiplex PCR; TCRdb holds only in-frame clones, not every one. Of 4,000 to 6,000 clones in the sample, 70% to 85% were seen once. Input material: lymphocytes from the gut lamina propria. These receptors all come from a man aged 18 to 30 with celiac disease on a gluten-free diet.

This clone was seen more than once but under ten times. V and J are TRBV5-4 and TRBJ1-5, with D tentatively TRBD1 (5 bases). The CDR3 spans 13 residues. The germline V gene encodes CDR1 SGHNT and CDR2 YYREEE (reference sequence). V was shortened by 4 bases and J by 4 bases, with 9 bases between the two germline ends. CDR3 protein: CASSKDRNQPQHF. Written as DNA, the CDR3 is TGTGCCAGCAGCAAAGACAGAAATCAGCCCCAGCATTTT.

The table lists this clone with a few counts. This chain connects TRBV6-5 to TRBJ2-7; 8 bases agree with TRBD2. V lost 4 bases and J lost 5; bases outside the gene matches: 7. Per germline, CDR1 MNHEY and CDR2 SVGAGI. This CDR3 has 14 amino acids. In nucleotides, the CDR3 is TGTGCCAGCAGTTCAGCGGGGGAGGTTGACGAGCAGTACTTC. It codes for CASSSAGEVDEQYF.

The CDR3 here is CASSPLGGQANEQFF. CDR3 nucleotides: TGTGCCAGCAGCCCCCTGGGGGGACAGGCCAATGAGCAGTTCTTC. V and J are TRBV9 and TRBJ2-1; 8 bases align to TRBD1. The trim removed 4 bases at V and 6 bases at J, leaving 9 bases unmatched. CDR1 and CDR2 (germline): SGDLS, YYNGEE. The CDR3 contains 15 residues.

This chain links TRBV5-1 with TRBJ1-6, with 11 nucleotides matching TRBD1. CDR1 is SGHRS, CDR2 YFSETQ, per germline. The length of the CDR3 is 16 residues. After removal of 2 bases from V and 7 bases from J, the junction contained 5 bases not matched to a gene. The CDR3 DNA reads TGCGCCAGCAGCTTCGGACAGGGGGCGCGGAATTCACCCCTCCACTTT. Its translation: CASSFGQGARNSPLHF. The entire variable domain, with the rest obtained from reference TRBV5-1 and TRBJ1-6, is as follows: KAGVTQTPRYLIKTRGQQVTLSCSPISGHRSVSWYQQTPGQGLQFLFEYFSETQRNKGNFPGRFSGRQFSNSRSEMNVSTLELGDSALYLCASSFGQGARNSPLHFGNGTRLTVT.

CDR3 bases: TGTGCCAGCAGTTTTAGTAGTACCAACACTGAAGCTTTCTTT. Translation gives CASSFSSTNTEAFF. The chain uses TRBV27 and TRBJ1-1; D gene uncertain. The length of the CDR3 is 14 residues. Germline values: CDR1 MNHEY, CDR2 SMNVEV (reference sequence). V was pared by 3 bases and J by 2 bases, with 10 bases between.

The chain is built from TRBV6-6 and TRBJ1-5; TRBD1 matches at 9 bases. The CDR3 spans 16 residues. The V gene end was trimmed by 6 bases and the J gene end by 4 bases; junction bases not matched to a gene: 10. Germline CDR1 and CDR2: MNHNY and SVGAGI (reference sequence). The CDR3 bases are TGTGCCAGCAGGGACTCCGGGACAGGGATTAATCAGCCCCAGCATTTT. It codes for CASRDSGTGINQPQHF.

This rearrangement joins TRBV19 to TRBJ2-1, with 7 bases aligning to TRBD2. Germline loops: CDR1 LNHDA, CDR2 SQIVND (reference sequence). This CDR3 has 14 residues. With V trimmed by 4 bases and J by 6 bases, 6 bases remained unmatched. The CDR3 DNA sequence: TGTGCCAGTAGTACCGTAGCGGGTGCCAATGAGCAGTTCTTC. Translating gives CASSTVAGANEQFF.